This T cell receptor (beta chain) was identified in a study of T cells in Graves' hyperthyroidism and ophthalmopathy. V was pared by 5 bases and J by 6 bases, with 6 bases of the junction left unmatched. CDR1 and CDR2 from the germline V gene are SGHTA and FQGTGA. This CDR3 is 13 amino acids long. It was RNA transcripts that yielded the amplified TCR beta CDR3 regions. HTBI primers were the set used in a first-round RT-PCR of the TCR CDR3. MiXCR was run by TCRdb on the multiplex PCR reads, yielding one entry per CDR3 protein. The table shows 500,000 to 650,000 distinct CDR3 sequences, with 15% to 20% occurring only once.

This receptor was identified in a man in his forties with Graves' ophthalmopathy. The chain uses TRBV7-3 and TRBJ1-1; 7 nucleotides align to TRBD1. Sequencing was carried out using blood. The CDR3 here is CASSRDSFAEAFF. DNA of the CDR3: TGTGCCAGCAGCCGGGACAGTTTCGCTGAAGCTTTCTTT.